Described below is a single T cell receptor beta chain sequence and its context. Its antigen has not been determined. Per-base quality was not reported, and no clone a single base away is much larger than it. The data were taken from a study of blood T cell repertoires in COVID-19 (TCRdb year 2020). About the investigation overall: Samples from collaborators originated in the United States, Italy and Spain and spanned both the acute and convalescent phases of COVID-19. The prospective study material was composed of cDNA or gDNA derived from T cells, B-cell-depleted T cells, or PBMCs. Deeply sampled blood TCRbeta repertoires from subjects exposed to, actively infected with, or recovered from COVID-19 were included in the dataset. The repertoires were released in a freely available public database intended as a resource for research on the immune response to SARS-CoV-2. The samples were drawn from the first 160 participants of the ongoing ImmuneRACE study and from 950 to 1,500 subjects provided by 6 global collaborators. Sample metadata almost always included a de-identified subject ID, COVID-19 status, age in years and sex. Where available, HLA class I and class II types were obtained from metadata supplied by the sample provider rather than from assay-based typing. General study outcomes and caveats: Clinical and demographic metadata were provided uncurated, with the amount varying by source and participant.

From the germline V gene, CDR1 is SQVTM and CDR2 is ANQGSEA. The CDR3, cysteine through phenylalanine, is 13 amino acids long. The entry retains the CDR3 DNA only, 39 bases that are in frame from base 1. TCRbeta CDR3 regions were amplified from genomic DNA using the immunoSEQ Assay, a bias-controlled multiplex PCR. The original pipeline was this. Nucleated cell counts per sample were estimated from amplification of reference gene primers within the assay. To quantify the absolute abundance of each unique TCRbeta CDR3 rearrangement, sequence reads were collapsed and filtered. For each sample, productive Simpson clonality was calculated by taking the square root of Simpson's diversity index across productive rearrangements. TCRdb holds this immuneACCESS table with in-frame rearrangements only. Some clones are missing; in checked studies, unresolved V genes explain under half, and the rest has no known cause. For V, J and clone size, that table is used; D and trimming come from the DNA. For this sample the table gives fewer than 300,000 clones, of which 80% to 95% were detected only once. Together, the top ten hold about 2.2% of the sample.

One collaborating source in Seattle enrolled patients during active infection and followed them longitudinally through the course of disease. Each collaborating institution followed its own protocols to collect whole blood in K2EDTA tubes. Collaborator samples were shipped for TCRbeta analysis as frozen whole blood, isolated PBMCs, or DNA extracted from either sample type. This chain is built from TRBV29-1 and TRBJ2-7; TRBD1 fits 11 bases in the junction. The sample was peripheral blood. This clonotype was obtained from a woman aged 25 to 45 with COVID-19, enrolled during active disease. This receptor has the CDR3 CSGRDRGGYEQYF. Read as DNA, the sequence is TGCAGTGGCAGGGACAGGGGGGGCTACGAGCAGTACTTC.